The rows below give T cell receptor beta chains drawn from one sample of a study of control samples from healthy donors and cancer patients. Some clones are missing from TCRdb's copy, which holds only in-frame ones; the method was immunoSEQ multiplex PCR. The sample has fewer than 130,000 clones, approximately 90% seen once. The specimen was PBMCs. All receptors derive from a woman aged 55 to 70 with lung cancer. Both conserved end residues are part of each CDR3. The D gene is left open where the match is weak. Some rows have no size entry. The others give once, few or many, or a class for an expanded clone.

v_gene: TRBV6-5
d_gene: .
j_gene: TRBJ1-4
abundance: .
CDR3nt: TGTGCCAGCAGTTCCTTTTTCGGTGAAAAACTGTTTTTT
CDR3aa: CASSSFFGEKLFF

v_gene: TRBV6-2/TRBV6-3
d_gene: .
j_gene: TRBJ2-2
abundance: few
CDR3nt: TGTGCCAGCAGCCCTCATGCCGGGGAGCTGTTTTTT
CDR3aa: CASSPHAGELFF

v_gene: TRBV28
d_gene: .
j_gene: TRBJ1-1
abundance: .
CDR3nt: TGTGCCAGCAGTTTGGCAGGGGCACGCACTGAAGCTTTCTTT
CDR3aa: CASSLAGARTEAFF

v_gene: TRBV5-1
d_gene: .
j_gene: TRBJ2-5
abundance: .
CDR3nt: TGCGCCAGCAGCTTGGCCCTAGCGCCCGGCCAAGAGACCCAGTACTTC
CDR3aa: CASSLALAPGQETQYF

v_gene: TRBV4-2
d_gene: .
j_gene: TRBJ1-1
abundance: .
CDR3nt: TGTGCCAGCAGCCAAGGGACAGCCAAGGATGAAGCTTTCTTT
CDR3aa: CASSQGTAKDEAFF

v_gene: TRBV7-9
d_gene: TRBD2
j_gene: TRBJ2-5
abundance: .
CDR3nt: TGTGCCAGCAGCCCCGGACTAGCGGGACCGGAGACCCAGTACTTC
CDR3aa: CASSPGLAGPETQYF

v_gene: TRBV14
d_gene: .
j_gene: TRBJ2-1
abundance: .
CDR3nt: TGTGCCAGCAGCCCCGCCGGACAGATCTACAATGAGCAGTTCTTC
CDR3aa: CASSPAGQIYNEQFF

v_gene: TRBV3-1/TRBV3-2
d_gene: .
j_gene: TRBJ1-2
abundance: .
CDR3nt: TGTGCCAGCAGCCAAGTCCCTGGGGGCGGTGGTGGCTACACCTTC
CDR3aa: CASSQVPGGGGGYTF

v_gene: TRBV30
d_gene: .
j_gene: TRBJ1-3
abundance: .
CDR3nt: TGTGCCTGGAGTGTATCGGCCGGAAACACCATATATTTT
CDR3aa: CAWSVSAGNTIYF

v_gene: TRBV4-2
d_gene: .
j_gene: TRBJ1-5
abundance: .
CDR3nt: TGTGCCAGCAGCCAAGATGGCGGTAATAGCAATCAGCCCCAGCATTTT
CDR3aa: CASSQDGGNSNQPQHF

v_gene: TRBV5-1
d_gene: .
j_gene: TRBJ2-7
abundance: .
CDR3nt: TGCGCCAGCAGCCTAGAGGCCCCCTACGAGCAGTACTTC
CDR3aa: CASSLEAPYEQYF

v_gene: TRBV7-9
d_gene: TRBD1
j_gene: TRBJ1-1
abundance: .
CDR3nt: TGTGCCAGCAGCCTAGGGACAGGCCCATGGACTGAAGCTTTCTTT
CDR3aa: CASSLGTGPWTEAFF

v_gene: TRBV4-1
d_gene: TRBD1
j_gene: TRBJ1-2
abundance: .
CDR3nt: TGCGCCAGCAGCCCTACTAAGGGACAGCAAAGCTATGGCTACACCTTC
CDR3aa: CASSPTKGQQSYGYTF

v_gene: TRBV27
d_gene: .
j_gene: TRBJ1-2
abundance: .
CDR3nt: TGTGCCAGCAGTTTAGGTACGGCTAACTATGGCTACACCTTC
CDR3aa: CASSLGTANYGYTF

v_gene: TRBV29-1
d_gene: .
j_gene: TRBJ2-3
abundance: .
CDR3nt: TGCAGCGTTGCAGACTCGTCTAGCACAGATACGCAGTATTTT
CDR3aa: CSVADSSSTDTQYF

v_gene: TRBV6-1
d_gene: .
j_gene: TRBJ1-1
abundance: .
CDR3nt: TGTGCCAGCAGTGAATTTATCGCGGGGGGCACTGAAGCTTTCTTT
CDR3aa: CASSEFIAGGTEAFF

v_gene: TRBV19
d_gene: .
j_gene: TRBJ1-5
abundance: .
CDR3nt: TGTGCCAGTAGTATATTTGGGGGGAGGACGCTCGATCAGCCCCAGCATTTT
CDR3aa: CASSIFGGRTLDQPQHF

v_gene: TRBV2
d_gene: .
j_gene: TRBJ1-5
abundance: .
CDR3nt: TGTGCCAGCAGTCTGACATATCAAGTCAATCAGCCCCAGCATTTT
CDR3aa: CASSLTYQVNQPQHF

v_gene: TRBV9
d_gene: TRBD2
j_gene: TRBJ2-3
abundance: few
CDR3nt: TGTGCCAGCAGCGTATCGACTAGCGGGAGGGCCTTTTCAGATACGCAGTATTTT
CDR3aa: CASSVSTSGRAFSDTQYF

v_gene: TRBV9
d_gene: TRBD1
j_gene: TRBJ1-2
abundance: .
CDR3nt: TGTGCCAGCAGCGTCCTTCAGACAGGGGTCGGTGGCTACACCTTC
CDR3aa: CASSVLQTGVGGYTF

v_gene: TRBV5-6
d_gene: .
j_gene: TRBJ2-2
abundance: .
CDR3nt: TGTGCCAGCATTAAGGGTCAGGGTCGGTACACCGGGGAGCTGTTTTTT
CDR3aa: CASIKGQGRYTGELFF

v_gene: TRBV7-2
d_gene: TRBD2
j_gene: TRBJ2-7
abundance: .
CDR3nt: TGTGCCAGCAGCTTAGTGGGGGGGGGAGCCGTACCCTACGAGCAGTACTTC
CDR3aa: CASSLVGGGAVPYEQYF

v_gene: TRBV5-6
d_gene: .
j_gene: TRBJ2-6
abundance: .
CDR3nt: TGTGCCAGTCTTCTCTCTGGGGCCAACGTCCTGACTTTC
CDR3aa: CASLLSGANVLTF

v_gene: TRBV30
d_gene: TRBD1
j_gene: TRBJ2-7
abundance: .
CDR3nt: TGTGCCTCCCCTGGCGGGGCGGGACAGGGGGTGATCTACGAGCAGTACTTC
CDR3aa: CASPGGAGQGVIYEQYF

v_gene: TRBV5-1
d_gene: .
j_gene: TRBJ2-4
abundance: .
CDR3nt: TGCGCCAGCAGCTTAACCGCGGGATTCTTACAGGGCATTCAGTACTTC
CDR3aa: CASSLTAGFLQGIQYF

v_gene: TRBV7-9
d_gene: TRBD1
j_gene: TRBJ2-7
abundance: .
CDR3nt: TGTGCCAGCAGCCGACAGGGCTCCCCCTACGAGCAGTACTTC
CDR3aa: CASSRQGSPYEQYF